Each of the 7 T cell receptor beta chains below was sequenced from the same sample in a study of shared clonotypes between healthy human individuals. TCRdb's copy holds only in-frame clones and misses some; the assay was immunoSEQ multiplex PCR. The repertoire has 2 million to 2.5 million clones, about 95% of them found once; the top ten carry 0.1% to 0.15%. Input material: naive CD4+ T cells sorted from blood. Subset indicated: CD45RA+ positively selected. Receptors originate from a young man in good health.

With respect to this clone: Other DNA sequences within the sample encode an identical CDR3. The V call is TRBV28, the J call TRBJ2-7; no clear D gene. The CDR3 is 12 amino acids. Trimming took off 4 bases at V and 2 bases at J, with 6 bases between the two ends. Germline CDR1 MDHEN, CDR2 SYDVKM. DNA for the CDR3: TGTGCCAGCAGTTCCCCGCCCTACGAGCAGTACTTC. This translates into CASSSPPYEQYF.

This chain joins TRBV15 and TRBJ2-7; no clear D gene. V was shortened by 7 bases and J by 2 bases, with 24 bases between the two germline ends. The germline V gene encodes CDR1 LNHNV and CDR2 YYDKDF (reference sequence). The length of the CDR3 is 17 residues. The CDR3 DNA follows: TGTGCCACCACTACCTTTGTGCTTTACGACCAAGCCTACGAGCAGTACTTC. This gives the protein CATTTFVLYDQAYEQYF.

The chain joins TRBV18 to TRBJ1-4, with TRBD1 matching over 9 bases. Losses at the gene ends were 0 bases for V and 11 bases for J; bases not matched to a gene: 7. CDR1 KGHSH and CDR2 LQKENI come from the germline V gene. CDR3 length equals 15 residues. In DNA form, the CDR3 reads TGTGCCAGCTCACCACCGGGGACAGGGAGTCAGAAACTGTTTTTT. Protein: CASSPPGTGSQKLFF.

Concerning this clone: Other nucleotide sequences in the sample specify the same CDR3. The rearrangement uses TRBV5-1 and TRBJ2-7; no definite D call. V was cut by 2 bases and J by 2 bases, with 8 bases left in between. Germline loops: CDR1 SGHRS, CDR2 YFSETQ. The CDR3 contains 13 residues. The CDR3 reads CASSLGRTYEQYF. In nucleotides, the CDR3 is TGCGCCAGCAGCTTAGGGCGGACCTACGAGCAGTACTTC.

V gene TRBV30 combines with J gene TRBJ1-5; tentatively, D is TRBD1 (5 bases). With 2 bases removed from V and 1 base from J, the gap between germline ends came to 12 bases. The length of the CDR3 is 15 residues. Per the germline V gene, CDR1 is GTSNPN and CDR2 is SVGIG (reference sequence). In nucleotides, the CDR3 is TGTGCCTGGAGTTCCGACCGGGACAGCAATCAGCCCCAGCATTTT. Its protein product is CAWSSDRDSNQPQHF. Full variable domain (missing parts from reference TRBV30 and TRBJ1-5): SQTIHQWPATLVQPVGSPLSLECTVEGTSNPNLYWYRQAAGRGLQLLFYSVGIGQISSEVPQNLSASRPQDRQFILSSKKLLLSDSGFYLCAWSSDRDSNQPQHFGDGTRLSIL.

The rearrangement joins TRBV19 to TRBJ1-1; no clear D. Germline V gene data show CDR1 as LNHDA and CDR2 as SQIVND (reference sequence). Trimming stripped 1 base from V and 1 base from J, with 4 bases between. This CDR3 is built from 13 residues. This CDR3 reads CASSIVRNTEAFF. CDR3 in DNA: TGTGCCAGTAGTATAGTTAGGAACACTGAAGCTTTCTTT.

V is TRBV28 and J is TRBJ2-7, with D perhaps TRBD1 (6 bases). The ends were cut back, 6 bases at V and 3 bases at J, with 12 bases in the middle. Germline CDR1 MDHEN, CDR2 SYDVKM. This CDR3 contains 13 residues. CDR3 sequence reads: CASSWTDRYEQYF. The CDR3 nucleotides are TGTGCCAGCAGCTGGACAGACCGCTACGAGCAGTACTTC.